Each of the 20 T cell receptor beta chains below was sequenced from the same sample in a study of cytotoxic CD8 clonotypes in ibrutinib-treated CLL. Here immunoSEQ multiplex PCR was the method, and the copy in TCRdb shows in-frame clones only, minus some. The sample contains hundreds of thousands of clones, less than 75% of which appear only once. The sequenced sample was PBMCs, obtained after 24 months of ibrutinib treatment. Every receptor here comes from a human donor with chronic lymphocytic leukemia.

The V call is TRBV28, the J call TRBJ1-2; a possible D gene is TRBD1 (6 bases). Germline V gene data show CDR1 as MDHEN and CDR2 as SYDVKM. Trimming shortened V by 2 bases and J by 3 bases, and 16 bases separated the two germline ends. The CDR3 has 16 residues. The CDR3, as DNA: TGTGCCAGCAGTTTAGCAACTAGGGGGGGTTACTATGGCTACACCTTC. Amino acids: CASSLATRGGYYGYTF.

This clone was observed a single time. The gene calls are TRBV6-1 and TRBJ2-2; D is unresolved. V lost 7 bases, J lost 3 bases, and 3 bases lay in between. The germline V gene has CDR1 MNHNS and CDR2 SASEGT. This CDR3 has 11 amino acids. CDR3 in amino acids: CASMYTGELFF. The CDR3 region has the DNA TGTGCCAGCATGTACACCGGGGAGCTGTTTTTT.

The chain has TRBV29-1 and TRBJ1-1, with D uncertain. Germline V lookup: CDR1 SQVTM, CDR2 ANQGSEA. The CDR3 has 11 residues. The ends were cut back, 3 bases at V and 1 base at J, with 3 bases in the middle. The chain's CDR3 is CSVDTNTEAFF. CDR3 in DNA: TGCAGCGTTGACACGAACACTGAAGCTTTCTTT. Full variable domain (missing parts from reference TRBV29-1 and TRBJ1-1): SAVISQKPSRDICQRGTSLTIQCQVDSQVTMMFWYRQQPGQSLTLIATANQGSEATYESGFVIDKFPISRPNLTFSTLTVSNMSPEDSSIYLCSVDTNTEAFFGQGTRLTVV.

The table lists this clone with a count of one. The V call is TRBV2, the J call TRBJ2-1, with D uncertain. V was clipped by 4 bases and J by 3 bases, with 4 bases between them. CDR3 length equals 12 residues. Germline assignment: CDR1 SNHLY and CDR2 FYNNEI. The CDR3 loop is CASSGSYNEQFF. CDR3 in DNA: TGTGCCAGCAGTGGAAGCTACAATGAGCAGTTCTTC.

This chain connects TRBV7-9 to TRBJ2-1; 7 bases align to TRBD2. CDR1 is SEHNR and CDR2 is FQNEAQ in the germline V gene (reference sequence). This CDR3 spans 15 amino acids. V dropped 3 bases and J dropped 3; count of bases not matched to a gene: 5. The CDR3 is CASSLERGYYNEQFF. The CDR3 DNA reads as TGTGCCAGCAGCTTGGAGCGGGGATACTACAATGAGCAGTTCTTC.

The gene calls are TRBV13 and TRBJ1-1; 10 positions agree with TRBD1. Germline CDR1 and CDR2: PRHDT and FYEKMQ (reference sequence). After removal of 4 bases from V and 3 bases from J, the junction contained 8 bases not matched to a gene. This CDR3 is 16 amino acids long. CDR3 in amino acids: CASSSNGQGGYTEAFF. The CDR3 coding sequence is TGTGCCAGCAGCTCCAACGGACAGGGGGGGTACACTGAAGCTTTCTTT. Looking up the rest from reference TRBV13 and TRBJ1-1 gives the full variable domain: AAGVIQSPRHLIKEKRETATLKCYPIPRHDTVYWYQQGPGQDPQFLISFYEKMQSDKGSIPDRFSAQQFSDYHSELNMSSLELGDSALYFCASSSNGQGGYTEAFFGQGTRLTVV.

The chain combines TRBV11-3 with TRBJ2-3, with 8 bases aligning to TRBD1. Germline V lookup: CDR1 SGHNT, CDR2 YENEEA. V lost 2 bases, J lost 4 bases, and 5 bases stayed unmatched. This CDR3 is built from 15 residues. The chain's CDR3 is CASSLTPDRADTQYF. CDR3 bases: TGTGCCAGCAGCTTAACCCCGGACAGGGCAGATACGCAGTATTTT.

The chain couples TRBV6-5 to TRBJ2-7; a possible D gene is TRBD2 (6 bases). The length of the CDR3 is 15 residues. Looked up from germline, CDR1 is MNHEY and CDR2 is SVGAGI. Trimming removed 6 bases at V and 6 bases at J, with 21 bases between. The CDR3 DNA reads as TGTGCCAGCAGCCTATCCACCGGGGGAGTAGGCGAGCAGTACTTC. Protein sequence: CASSLSTGGVGEQYF.

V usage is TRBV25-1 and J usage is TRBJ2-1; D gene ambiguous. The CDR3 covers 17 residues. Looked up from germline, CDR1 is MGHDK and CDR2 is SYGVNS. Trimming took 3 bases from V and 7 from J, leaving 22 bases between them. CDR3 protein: CASSEGILRGIENEQFF. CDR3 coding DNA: TGTGCCAGCAGTGAGGGGATTTTGCGAGGCATCGAGAATGAGCAGTTCTTC.

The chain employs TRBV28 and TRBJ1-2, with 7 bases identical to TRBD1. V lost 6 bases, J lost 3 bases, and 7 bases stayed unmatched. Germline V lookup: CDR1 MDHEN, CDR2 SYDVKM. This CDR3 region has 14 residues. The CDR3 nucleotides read TGTGCCAGCAGCCAACAGGGGTTGGACTATGGCTACACCTTC. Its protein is CASSQQGLDYGYTF.

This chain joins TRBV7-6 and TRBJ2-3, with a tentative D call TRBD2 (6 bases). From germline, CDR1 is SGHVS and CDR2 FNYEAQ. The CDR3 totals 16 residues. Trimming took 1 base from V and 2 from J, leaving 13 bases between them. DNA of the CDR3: TGTGCCAGCAGCTTAGAGGTAGGAGGGGCCACAGATACGCAGTATTTT. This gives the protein CASSLEVGGATDTQYF.

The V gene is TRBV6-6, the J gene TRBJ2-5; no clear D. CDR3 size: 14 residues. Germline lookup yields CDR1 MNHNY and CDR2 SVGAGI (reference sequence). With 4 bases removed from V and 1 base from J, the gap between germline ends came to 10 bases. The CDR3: CASSSWAVQETQYF. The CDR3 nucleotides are TGTGCCAGCAGTTCGTGGGCGGTCCAAGAGACCCAGTACTTC.

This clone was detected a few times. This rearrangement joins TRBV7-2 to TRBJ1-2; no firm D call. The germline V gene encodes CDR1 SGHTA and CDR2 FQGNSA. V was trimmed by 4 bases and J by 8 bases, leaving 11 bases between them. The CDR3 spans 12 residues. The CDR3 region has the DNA TGTGCCAGCAGCTGGGTCAGTGGAGGCTACACCTTC. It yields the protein CASSWVSGGYTF.

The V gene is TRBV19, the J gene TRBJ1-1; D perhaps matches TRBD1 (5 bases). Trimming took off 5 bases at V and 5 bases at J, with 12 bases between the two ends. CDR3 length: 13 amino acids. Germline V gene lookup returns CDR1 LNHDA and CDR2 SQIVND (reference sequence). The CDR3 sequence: CASSRAWGTEAFF. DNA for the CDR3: TGTGCCAGTAGTCGAGCATGGGGGACTGAAGCTTTCTTT.

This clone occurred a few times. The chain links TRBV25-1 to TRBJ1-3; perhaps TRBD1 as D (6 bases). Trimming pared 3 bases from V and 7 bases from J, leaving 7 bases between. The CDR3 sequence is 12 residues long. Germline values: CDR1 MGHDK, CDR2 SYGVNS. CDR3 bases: TGTGCCAGCAGTGAGCAGGGGAACACCATATATTTT. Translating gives CASSEQGNTIYF.

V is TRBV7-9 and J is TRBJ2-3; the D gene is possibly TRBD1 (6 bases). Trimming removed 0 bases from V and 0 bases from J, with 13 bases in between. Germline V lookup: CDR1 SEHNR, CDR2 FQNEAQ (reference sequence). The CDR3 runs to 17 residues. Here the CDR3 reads CASSLALIQGSTDTQYF. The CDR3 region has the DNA TGTGCCAGCAGCTTAGCGCTGATACAGGGAAGCACAGATACGCAGTATTTT.

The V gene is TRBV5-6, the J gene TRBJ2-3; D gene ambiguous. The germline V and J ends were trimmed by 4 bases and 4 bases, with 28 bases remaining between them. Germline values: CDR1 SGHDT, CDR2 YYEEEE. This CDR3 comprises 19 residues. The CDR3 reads CASSQQFEPGLKWPDTQYF. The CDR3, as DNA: TGTGCCAGCAGCCAACAATTCGAACCGGGCCTTAAGTGGCCAGATACGCAGTATTTT.

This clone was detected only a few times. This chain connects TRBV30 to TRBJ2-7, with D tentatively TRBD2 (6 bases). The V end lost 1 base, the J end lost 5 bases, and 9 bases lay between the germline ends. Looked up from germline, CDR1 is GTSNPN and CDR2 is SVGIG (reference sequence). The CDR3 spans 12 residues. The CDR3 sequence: CAWSGGEDEQYF. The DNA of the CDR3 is TGTGCCTGGAGTGGGGGGGAGGACGAGCAGTACTTC.

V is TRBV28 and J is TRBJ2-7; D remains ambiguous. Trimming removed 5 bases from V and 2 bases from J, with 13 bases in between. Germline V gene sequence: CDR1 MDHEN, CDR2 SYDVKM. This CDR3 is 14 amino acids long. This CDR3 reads CASSAQPEPYEQYF. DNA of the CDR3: TGTGCCAGCAGTGCACAGCCGGAACCCTACGAGCAGTACTTC.

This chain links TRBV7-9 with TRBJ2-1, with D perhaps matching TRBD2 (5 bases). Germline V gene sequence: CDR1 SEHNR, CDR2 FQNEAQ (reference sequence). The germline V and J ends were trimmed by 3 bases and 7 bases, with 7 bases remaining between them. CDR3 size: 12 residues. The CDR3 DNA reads TGTGCCAGCAGCTTCCTAGCTAATGAGCAGTTCTTC. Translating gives CASSFLANEQFF.